The 21 T cell receptor beta chains reported below all come from one sample, sequenced in a study of T cells in women clearing cervical HPV infection. The table came from immunoSEQ multiplex PCR; TCRdb's copy has only in-frame clones and leaves some out. The sample spans 25,000 to 35,000 clones; the ten largest clones claim 17%. Sequenced: blood buffy coat. These receptor sequences come from a woman between 18 and 70 years old with a cervical HPV16 infection that either progressed to CIN3+ or cleared (not recorded which).

To note about this clone: The sequence runs out 3 residues before the end of the CDR3; the remainder is reconstructed from the germline J gene. The V and J genes are TRBV2 and TRBJ2-7, with TRBD2 as a possible D gene (6 bases). This CDR3 spans 14 amino acids. CDR1 and CDR2 (germline): SNHLY, FYNNEI. Trimming removed 7 bases at V and 0 bases at J, with 13 bases between. CDR3 in amino acids: CASTGLQPSYEQYF. CDR3 DNA, as far as it was read: TGTGCCAGCACGGGACTCCAACCCTCCTACGAG.

To note about this clone: The read ends 3 residues early relative to the CDR3; the germline J gene fills the gap. This chain uses TRBV7-3 with TRBJ2-3, with 7 bases aligning to TRBD2. CDR3 length: 14 residues. The V gene end was trimmed by 3 bases and the J gene end by 4 bases; junction bases not matched to a gene: 4. From germline, CDR1 is SGHTA and CDR2 FQGTGA. The sequenced part of the CDR3 DNA is TGTGCCAGCAGCTTCGGGGGAGGGTCAGATACG. Amino acids: CASSFGGGSDT. The whole CDR3 protein is CASSFGGGSDTQYF.

As concerns this clone: The read ends 3 residues before the CDR3 terminus; that terminus is restored from the germline J gene. The rearrangement links TRBV7-2 to TRBJ1-1; possibly TRBD1 for D (6 bases). The CDR3 runs to 14 residues. CDR1 is SGHTA and CDR2 is FQGNSA in the germline V gene. V lost 4 bases, J lost 4 bases, and 13 bases lay in between. Partial CDR3 DNA: TGTGCCAGCAGCTCTCAGGGGTACGGCACTGAA. Protein: CASSSQGYGTE. The full CDR3 protein is CASSSQGYGTEAFF.

About this clone itself: With the read ending 3 residues before the CDR3 end, the germline J gene is used to fill in that end. The rearrangement links TRBV9 to TRBJ2-5, with a weak D call TRBD1 (5 bases). The CDR3 is 15 residues long. CDR1 is SGDLS and CDR2 is YYNGEE in the germline V gene. Trimming took off 0 bases at V and 5 bases at J, with 14 bases between the two ends. Partial CDR3 DNA: TGTGCCAGCAGCGTAGAGGGCAGGGCTACTGAGACC. Translated, it gives CASSVEGRATET. The full CDR3 reads CASSVEGRATETQYF.

The DNA read from the CDR3 is TGCGCCAGCAGCGGTACTAGCGGGGGGGCTATCACAGATACC. It is translated as CASSGTSGGAITDT. The complete CDR3 reads CASSGTSGGAITDTYTF. V gene TRBV5-1 combines with J gene TRBJ1-2; D is possibly TRBD1 (6 bases). The read stops 3 residues short of the end of the CDR3; the missing end is completed from the germline J gene. The germline gives CDR1 SGHRS, CDR2 YFSETQ. The CDR3 length is 17 residues.

To note about this clone: The read finishes 3 residues shy of the CDR3 end, and the germline J gene is used to complete it. The chain recombines TRBV7-3 with TRBJ2-2; tentatively, D is TRBD2 (6 bases). V lost 4 bases and J lost 4, with 13 bases in between. The CDR3 has 15 amino acids. Germline V gives CDR1 SGHTA, CDR2 FQGTGA. The covered CDR3 bases are TGTGCCAGCAGCTCTGTGGGGGGAGTCACCGGGGAG. Protein product: CASSSVGGVTGE. The CDR3 in its entirety is CASSSVGGVTGELFF.

A remark on this clone: The CDR3 is cut off 3 residues early in the read; its end comes from the germline J gene. The chain recombines TRBV7-9 with TRBJ1-2; a weak D match, TRBD1 (6 bases). There are 13 residues in the CDR3. The V end lost 10 bases, the J end lost 4 bases, and 16 bases lay between the germline ends. Germline loops: CDR1 SEHNR, CDR2 FQNEAQ (reference sequence). CDR3 in amino acids: CATLGQPTYGYTF. CDR3 DNA (partial): TGTGCCACACTTGGACAGCCAACCTATGGC.

With respect to this clone: Sequencing ends 3 residues short of the CDR3 end; the germline J gene provides the rest. This chain joins TRBV20-1 and TRBJ2-3, with TRBD2 as a possible D gene (5 bases). Germline V lookup: CDR1 DFQATT, CDR2 SNEGSKA (reference sequence). V was pared by 1 base and J by 4 bases, with 12 bases between. The CDR3 sequence is 14 residues long. The CDR3 DNA, read in part, is TGCAGTGCTAGAGTTCCCCCGAGGGCAGATACG. It yields the protein CSARVPPRADT. The whole CDR3 is CSARVPPRADTQYF.

Comments on this clone: The read is 3 residues too short to cover the CDR3 end, so that end is filled in from the germline J gene. The rearrangement uses TRBV6-2 or TRBV6-3 and TRBJ1-1, with D maybe TRBD1 (6 bases). Germline values: CDR1 MNHEY, CDR2 SVGEGT. CDR3 length: 14 residues. CDR3 amino acids: CASSITGFSKEAFF. CDR3 DNA (partial): TGTGCCAGCAGTATAACAGGGTTCAGCAAAGAA.

Details on this clone: The read terminates 3 residues ahead of where the CDR3 ends, so the germline J gene completes it. This sequence joins TRBV7-3 and TRBJ2-3, with a tentative D call TRBD2 (6 bases). This CDR3 spans 15 amino acids. V shed 5 bases and J shed 0 bases, with 12 bases lying between them. Germline CDR1 SGHTA, CDR2 FQGTGA. The sequenced part of the CDR3 DNA is TGTGCCAGCAGCGTAGGACTATATAGCACAGATACG. It is translated as CASSVGLYSTDT. The complete CDR3 reads CASSVGLYSTDTQYF. Complete variable domain (other parts from reference TRBV7-3 and TRBJ2-3): GAGVSQTPSNKVTEKGKYVELRCDPISGHTALYWYRQSLGQGPEFLIYFQGTGAADDSGLPNDRFFAVRPEGSVSTLKIQRTERGDSAVYLCASSVGLYSTDTQYFGPGTRLTVL.

With respect to this clone: The read terminates 3 residues before the CDR3 end, so the remaining end is supplied by the germline J gene. The chain joins TRBV5-1 to TRBJ1-5, with D perhaps matching TRBD1 (6 bases). This CDR3 is built from 16 residues. Trimming took off 2 bases at V and 6 bases at J, with 18 bases between the two ends. CDR1 and CDR2 (germline): SGHRS, YFSETQ. The sequenced part of the CDR3 DNA is TGCGCCAGCAGCTTCTACCCACAGGGAACCCCTCAGCCC. It encodes CASSFYPQGTPQP. The whole CDR3 sequence reads CASSFYPQGTPQPQHF.

In regard to this clone: The read finishes 3 residues shy of the CDR3 end, and the germline J gene is used to complete it. This rearrangement joins TRBV2 to TRBJ2-2; the D is unclear. CDR1 is SNHLY, CDR2 FYNNEI, per germline. V shed 3 bases and J shed 5 bases, with 7 bases lying between them. CDR3 length: 13 amino acids. The covered CDR3 bases are TGTGCCAGCAGTGACTCCGGGACCGGGGAG. Protein sequence: CASSDSGTGE. The full CDR3 sequence reads CASSDSGTGELFF.

About this clone: The read ends 3 residues early relative to the CDR3; the germline J gene fills the gap. The chain is built from TRBV7-9 and TRBJ1-2; TRBD1 is a possible D gene (5 bases). This CDR3 spans 15 amino acids. CDR1 and CDR2 from the germline V gene are SEHNR and FQNEAQ (reference sequence). Incomplete CDR3 DNA: TGTGCCAGCAGCTCTAGCGGGGGATCTGCCTACGAC. The encoded protein is CASSSSGGSAYD. The complete CDR3 sequence is CASSSSGGSAYDYTF.

Comments on this clone: The read ends 3 residues early relative to the CDR3; the germline J gene fills the gap. This chain links TRBV19 with TRBJ1-2; D possibly corresponds to TRBD1 (5 bases). CDR1 LNHDA and CDR2 SQIVND come from the germline V gene (reference sequence). The CDR3 spans 18 residues. The CDR3 sequence: CASSMPRGPGTTNNDYTF. The DNA read from the CDR3 is TGTGCCAGTAGTATGCCTCGGGGCCCCGGGACTACGAACAATGAC. Full variable domain (outside the CDR3, taken from reference TRBV19 and TRBJ1-2): DGGITQSPKYLFRKEGQNVTLSCEQNLNHDAMYWYRQDPGQGLRLIYYSQIVNDFQKGDIAEGYSVSREKKESFPLTVTSAQKNPTAFYLCASSMPRGPGTTNNDYTFGSGTRLTVV.

Comment on this clone: The read comes to an end 3 residues before the CDR3 does, leaving the germline J gene to fill in the end. The genes are TRBV19 and TRBJ2-2; a possible D gene is TRBD1 (5 bases). Germline-derived CDR1 and CDR2 are LNHDA and SQIVND (reference sequence). CDR3 length: 13 amino acids. CDR3 residues: CASRGEANEKLFF. The sequenced part of the CDR3 DNA is TGTGCCAGTAGAGGGGAAGCTAATGAAAAG.

A word on this clone: Read data end 3 residues before the CDR3 end; the end is taken from the germline J gene. The gene calls are TRBV7-6 and TRBJ2-5; no reliable D call. V was cut by 7 bases and J by 0 bases, with 12 bases left in between. The V gene's germline CDR1 is SGHVS and CDR2 FNYEAQ. The CDR3 spans 14 residues. The sequenced CDR3 bases are TGTGCCAGCAACCACCAGACTTACCAAGAGACC. It codes for CASNHQTYQET. Given in full, the CDR3 is CASNHQTYQETQYF.

Regarding this clone: The junction and the germline gene differ at one end; a read error may be behind it. The missing CDR3 end, 3 residues past where the read stops, is filled in from the germline J gene. Other DNA sequences in the same sample also yield this CDR3. The V call is TRBV20-1, the J call TRBJ1-3; possibly TRBD1 for D (6 bases). The CDR3 contains 16 residues. Per the germline V gene, CDR1 is DFQATT and CDR2 is SNEGSKA (reference sequence). CDR3 amino acids: CSARDPAGAHRNTIYF. The part of the CDR3 DNA that was read is TGCAGTGCTAGAGACCCTGCGGGGGCGCATAGAAACACG.

With respect to this clone: The read falls 3 residues short of the CDR3 end, and the missing part is taken from the germline J gene. This chain links TRBV2 with TRBJ2-3; possible D gene TRBD1, 6 bases. The germline V gene has CDR1 SNHLY and CDR2 FYNNEI. The CDR3 totals 13 residues. The sequenced CDR3 bases are TGTGCCAGCAACAGGGCGGTAAAAGAGACG. Its translation is CASNRAVKET. The whole CDR3 protein is CASNRAVKETQYF.

Comment on this clone: The read gets to within 3 residues of the CDR3 end, and the germline J gene fills in the rest. V gene TRBV5-1 combines with J gene TRBJ1-1; D gene unclear. Germline V gene data show CDR1 as SGHRS and CDR2 as YFSETQ. The CDR3 totals 14 residues. Trimming took off 0 bases at V and 2 bases at J, with 8 bases between the two ends. CDR3 DNA, as far as it was read: TGCGCCAGCAGCTTGGATATAGTAAACACTGAA. It translates to CASSLDIVNTE. The complete CDR3 reads CASSLDIVNTEAFF. Supplemented by reference TRBV5-1 and TRBJ1-1, the full variable domain reads KAGVTQTPRYLIKTRGQQVTLSCSPISGHRSVSWYQQTPGQGLQFLFEYFSETQRNKGNFPGRFSGRQFSNSRSEMNVSTLELGDSALYLCASSLDIVNTEAFFGQGTRLTVV.

Comment on this clone: The CDR3 end falls 3 residues outside the read, so it is completed with the germline J gene. This rearrangement joins TRBV2 to TRBJ1-2; 9 bases map to TRBD1. CDR1 SNHLY and CDR2 FYNNEI come from the germline V gene. After removal of 3 bases from V and 7 bases from J, the junction contained 0 bases not matched to a gene. CDR3 length equals 12 residues. Partial CDR3 DNA: TGTGCCAGCAGTGAGGACAGGGGTGGC. Protein sequence: CASSEDRGG. The CDR3 in its entirety is CASSEDRGGYTF.

Comment on this clone: The read terminates 3 residues ahead of where the CDR3 ends, so the germline J gene completes it. This chain connects TRBV7-2 to TRBJ2-3; tentative D call: TRBD1 (5 bases). The germline CDR1 and CDR2 sequences are SGHTA and FQGNSA. There are 15 residues in the CDR3. Incomplete CDR3 DNA: TGTGCCAGCAGCCAAGGAAGGGGAACCGAAGAGACG. Its protein is CASSQGRGTEET. The entire CDR3 protein is CASSQGRGTEETQYF.